This T cell receptor beta chain was captured in a study of T-cell reconstitution after alpha-beta-depleted transplantation in children. During its preparation, the TCRbeta library received unique molecular identifiers. In TCRdb, the PCR reads were re-called with MiXCR into one record per CDR3 protein. Among about 610,000 distinct CDR3 sequences listed, about 11% were seen once. The germline V gene has CDR1 DFQATT and CDR2 SNEGSKA (reference sequence). The CDR3 consists of 13 residues. V lost 3 bases to trimming and J lost 4 bases, with 9 bases between them. Many counts were recorded for this clonotype.

The material was PBMCs from the stem cell graft donor, obtained from the stem cell graft. This chain links TRBV20-1 with TRBJ2-2; TRBD2 might be the D (6 bases). This TCR derives from a human donor who donated a stem cell graft to a child with acute myeloid leukemia. The CDR3 sequence: CSASTGSTGELFF. Here the CDR3 DNA reads TGCAGTGCTAGTACCGGGAGCACCGGGGAGCTGTTTTTT.